The 14 T cell receptor beta chains below all came from one sample that was sequenced in a study of Ad26.COV2.S vaccination and SARS-CoV-2 variants. As for treatment: around 19 received Ad26.COV2.S at low or high dose, single or two shots; about 5 received placebo; per-sample allocation not given. Sampling took place 63 days after the first vaccine or placebo injection. Assay used: immunoSEQ multiplex PCR; TCRdb lists only in-frame clones, some missing. The table lists hundreds of thousands of clones, about nine tenths of them singletons. The sequenced sample was peripheral blood, obtained in a trial of Ad26.COV2.S vaccine versus placebo. The receptors come from a person between 18 and 60 years old who received the Ad26.COV2.S COVID-19 vaccine or a placebo.

The chain combines TRBV4-1 with TRBJ2-3; D unclear. Germline V gene lookup returns CDR1 MGHRA and CDR2 YSYEKL. This CDR3 comprises 12 residues. Between the trimmed V and J ends, which lost 5 bases and 6 bases, there was a span of 9 bases. The CDR3 bases are TGCGCCAGCAGCAAGGCTGGGGATACGCAGTATTTT. Amino acids: CASSKAGDTQYF.

A few counts support this clone. V gene TRBV4-2 combines with J gene TRBJ2-7; a possible D gene is TRBD1 (6 bases). Trimming stripped 3 bases from V and 5 bases from J, with 14 bases between. The CDR3 runs to 14 residues. Germline V gene lookup returns CDR1 LGHNA and CDR2 YNFKEQ. The CDR3 DNA is TGTGCCAGCAGCCAGGTTTACAGGGTCCACGAGCAGTACTTC. Protein product: CASSQVYRVHEQYF.

This rearrangement joins TRBV15 to TRBJ2-1, with a possible D match to TRBD2 (5 bases). The CDR3 consists of 14 residues. Germline-derived CDR1 and CDR2 are LNHNV and YYDKDF (reference sequence). Deletions cut 7 bases from V and 15 bases from J, with 25 bases between. CDR3 coding DNA: TGTGCCACCACCCCCCGGGTCGTGGGAGTGGGTCGGTTCTTC. Translating gives CATTPRVVGVGRFF.

J is TRBJ2-5 and V is TRBV27; maybe TRBD2 (5 bases). V lost 5 bases, J lost 2 bases, and 12 bases lay in between. There are 14 residues in the CDR3. Germline lookup yields CDR1 MNHEY and CDR2 SMNVEV (reference sequence). CDR3 in DNA: TGTGCCAGCAGTGGTTACGGGGAACAAGAGACCCAGTACTTC. It is translated as CASSGYGEQETQYF.

V gene TRBV7-9 combines with J gene TRBJ2-2; no reliable D call. Per germline, CDR1 SEHNR and CDR2 FQNEAQ (reference sequence). V was shortened by 5 bases and J by 3 bases, with 4 bases between the two germline ends. There are 12 residues in the CDR3. DNA of the CDR3: TGTGCCAGCAGCGTCTACACCGGGGAGCTGTTTTTT. Translated, it gives CASSVYTGELFF.

This sequence joins TRBV7-9 and TRBJ1-1; D gene uncertain. Germline V gene lookup returns CDR1 SEHNR and CDR2 FQNEAQ (reference sequence). The V end lost 5 bases, the J end lost 8 bases, and 9 bases lay between the germline ends. The CDR3 loop spans 11 amino acids. The CDR3 spells CASSQRLEAFF. CDR3 coding DNA: TGTGCCAGCAGCCAGAGGCTAGAAGCTTTCTTT. The full variable domain, its missing parts supplied by reference TRBV7-9 and TRBJ1-1, is DTGVSQNPRHKITKRGQNVTFRCDPISEHNRLYWYRQTLGQGPEFLTYFQNEAQLEKSRLLSDRFSAERPKGSFSTLEIQRTEQGDSAMYLCASSQRLEAFFGQGTRLTVV.

The V gene is TRBV10-3, the J gene TRBJ2-7; 7 bases map to TRBD1. Germline loops: CDR1 ENHRY, CDR2 SYGVKD. Trimming at V came to 11 bases and at J to 0 bases, leaving 10 bases not matched to a gene. The CDR3 covers 14 residues. This chain's CDR3 is CAARGGAPSYEQYF. The CDR3 DNA is TGTGCCGCAAGAGGGGGCGCCCCCTCCTACGAGCAGTACTTC.

On this clone itself: The identical CDR3 is also encoded by other nucleotide sequences in the sample. The rearrangement links TRBV20-1 to TRBJ2-3; D might be TRBD1 or TRBD2, each matching 5 bases. The CDR3 spans 10 residues. Germline loops: CDR1 DFQATT, CDR2 SNEGSKA (reference sequence). CDR3: CSVGADTQYF. The CDR3 bases are TGCAGCGTGGGGGCAGATACGCAGTATTTT.

This clone was counted a single time. The chain uses TRBV30 and TRBJ1-1; D remains unclear. The CDR3 is made up of 13 amino acids. Looked up from germline, CDR1 is GTSNPN and CDR2 is SVGIG (reference sequence). V was shortened by 4 bases and J by 5 bases, with 14 bases between the two germline ends. CDR3 residues: CAWTPGSWTEAFF. The CDR3 coding sequence is TGTGCCTGGACACCCGGGTCGTGGACTGAAGCTTTCTTT.

This chain connects TRBV7-8 to TRBJ2-7; no clear D. Germline CDR1 SGHVS, CDR2 FQNEAQ. The CDR3 spans 14 residues. The germline V and J ends were trimmed by 1 base and 2 bases, with 9 bases remaining between them. The CDR3 coding sequence is TGTGCCAGCAGCTTAGTGCAGGTTCCCTACGAGCAGTACTTC. Residues: CASSLVQVPYEQYF.

The J gene is TRBJ2-1, the V gene TRBV5-1; D not resolved. Germline V gives CDR1 SGHRS, CDR2 YFSETQ. Trimming left V 4 bases short and J 4 bases short, with 15 bases between. The CDR3 sequence is 15 residues long. The CDR3 spells CASSLDSLAYNEQFF. The CDR3 nucleotides read TGCGCCAGCAGCCTTGACTCACTCGCATACAATGAGCAGTTCTTC.

The chain is built from TRBV13 and TRBJ2-3; TRBD1 matches 9 bases. The length of the CDR3 is 14 residues. V was clipped by 6 bases and J by 2 bases; unmatched bases: 3. Germline V CDR1 and CDR2: PRHDT, FYEKMQ (reference sequence). Here the CDR3 DNA reads TGTGCCAGCAGAACAGGGGGCACCACAGATACGCAGTATTTT. Translating gives CASRTGGTTDTQYF. Full variable domain (outside the CDR3, taken from reference TRBV13 and TRBJ2-3): AAGVIQSPRHLIKEKRETATLKCYPIPRHDTVYWYQQGPGQDPQFLISFYEKMQSDKGSIPDRFSAQQFSDYHSELNMSSLELGDSALYFCASRTGGTTDTQYFGPGTRLTVL.

This clone was seen a single time. This chain uses TRBV5-4 with TRBJ1-1, with D perhaps matching TRBD1 (5 bases). CDR1 is SGHNT and CDR2 is YYREEE in the germline V gene (reference sequence). V was clipped by 5 bases and J by 4 bases, with 15 bases between them. CDR3 length: 14 residues. CDR3 loop: CASRLDTRGTEAFF. DNA for the CDR3: TGTGCCAGCAGACTGGACACCCGGGGCACTGAAGCTTTCTTT.

The rearrangement uses TRBV27 and TRBJ2-6; maybe TRBD2 (6 bases). The CDR3 sequence is 14 residues long. Trimming took 5 bases from V and 5 from J, leaving 10 bases between them. The germline CDR1 and CDR2 sequences are MNHEY and SMNVEV (reference sequence). The DNA of the CDR3 is TGTGCCAGCAGTCGGAGGGCCAGGGCCAACGTCCTGACTTTC. Protein: CASSRRARANVLTF.